Listed here are 13 T cell receptor beta chains from one sample, sequenced in a study of blood T cells in healthy people across ages. It was with a sample-barcoded 5' primer and a J-beta primer mix that a second PCR of roughly 7 to 12 cycles was run. Each CDR3 protein is one row after TCRdb ran MiXCR on the 5' RACE reads. The sample shows 750,000 or so distinct CDR3 sequences, roughly 25% of them seen only once. This sample was shared with a second study, whose subject was T cells of mothers and their children.

Sequenced input: blood. These receptors were collected from a boy aged 10-17 years in good health.

In this sample, this clonotype turned up many times. The chain employs TRBV28 and TRBJ2-5, with D perhaps matching TRBD2 (7 bases). CDR1 MDHEN and CDR2 SYDVKM come from the germline V gene. There are 17 residues in the CDR3. Trimming shortened V by 7 bases and J by 5 bases, and 26 bases separated the two germline ends. The DNA of the CDR3 is TGTGCCAGCACCCCCAATCCAGGGGCGGGAGTAGACGAGACCCAGTACTTC. Translated: CASTPNPGAGVDETQYF.

The V call is TRBV11-3, the J call TRBJ2-4; 8 bases are shared with TRBD1. The CDR3 has 15 amino acids. The V and J ends lost 4 bases and 0 bases, in that order; junction bases with no gene match: 2. Germline V gene lookup returns CDR1 SGHNT and CDR2 YENEEA. The chain's CDR3 is CASSSGQGAKNIQYF. The DNA for the CDR3 is TGTGCCAGCAGCTCCGGACAGGGAGCCAAAAACATTCAGTACTTC.

This chain connects TRBV6-2 or TRBV6-3 to TRBJ2-5; D remains ambiguous. Trimming removed 7 bases at V and 9 bases at J, with 12 bases between. The germline V gene encodes CDR1 MNHEY and CDR2 SVGEGT. The length of the CDR3 is 11 residues. The CDR3 reads CASTLGSAQYF. For the CDR3, the DNA is TGTGCCAGCACCCTAGGTAGTGCCCAGTACTTC.

This rearrangement joins TRBV6-5 to TRBJ1-1; D possibly corresponds to TRBD1 (5 bases). The V and J ends lost 5 bases and 11 bases respectively, with 18 bases between them. From germline, CDR1 is MNHEY and CDR2 SVGAGI. CDR3 length equals 13 residues. CDR3 sequence: CASSRLSGKGAFF. The CDR3 nucleotides are TGTGCCAGCAGTCGACTATCGGGGAAGGGGGCTTTCTTT.

In this sample, this clonotype turned up a few times. V gene TRBV11-2 combines with J gene TRBJ1-1, with 9 bases fitting TRBD1. J lost 3 bases, V lost 2 bases, and 7 bases had no gene match. Germline-derived CDR1 and CDR2 are SGHAT and FQNNGV. The CDR3 runs 16 residues. As DNA, the CDR3 is TGTGCCAGCAGCTTAACCCCGGGACAGGGATACACTGAAGCTTTCTTT. This sequence encodes CASSLTPGQGYTEAFF.

The table lists this clonotype with a few counts. V usage is TRBV6-6 and J usage is TRBJ2-5, with a tentative D call TRBD1 (6 bases). The DNA end favors TRBJ2-7, so the J call may be wrong. The CDR3 is made up of 13 amino acids. CDR1 MNHNY and CDR2 SVGAGI come from the germline V gene (reference sequence). The CDR3 sequence: CASFSTGPHEQYF. The CDR3 DNA sequence: TGTGCCAGCTTCAGTACAGGGCCCCACGAGCAGTACTTC.

The rearrangement joins TRBV19 to TRBJ2-5; no clear D. CDR3 length: 13 amino acids. The ends were cut back, 7 bases at V and 5 bases at J, with 14 bases in the middle. CDR1 LNHDA and CDR2 SQIVND come from the germline V gene (reference sequence). The CDR3 DNA follows: TGTGCCAGTAAGGCGAACCCTGGCGAGACCCAGTACTTC. Translation: CASKANPGETQYF. The variable domain in full, with the rest retrieved from reference TRBV19 and TRBJ2-5, is DGGITQSPKYLFRKEGQNVTLSCEQNLNHDAMYWYRQDPGQGLRLIYYSQIVNDFQKGDIAEGYSVSREKKESFPLTVTSAQKNPTAFYLCASKANPGETQYFGPGTRLLVL.

The sample holds a few counts of this clonotype. The chain's CDR3 is CASSPLGRDGNTGELFF. CDR3 sequence (DNA): TGTGCCAGCAGCCCCCTGGGCCGGGACGGAAACACCGGGGAGCTGTTTTTT. The chain recombines TRBV4-2 with TRBJ2-2; D is possibly TRBD1 or TRBD2 (5 bases each). Trimming removed 4 bases at V and 2 bases at J, with 17 bases between. The CDR3 consists of 17 residues. CDR1 is LGHNA and CDR2 is YNFKEQ in the germline V gene.

This clonotype was observed many times. V is TRBV4-1 and J is TRBJ2-5; D remains ambiguous. The CDR3 sequence is 15 residues long. Trimming took 1 base from V and 3 from J, leaving 12 bases between them. Germline CDR1 is MGHRA and CDR2 is YSYEKL. In DNA form, the CDR3 reads TGCGCCAGCAGCCAAGGTTGGTTGGACGAAGAGACCCAGTACTTC. Translating gives CASSQGWLDEETQYF.

The genes are TRBV2 and TRBJ2-1; TRBD2 agrees at 8 bases. V lost 7 bases and J lost 4; bases outside the gene matches: 9. CDR1 SNHLY and CDR2 FYNNEI come from the germline V gene. This CDR3 has 15 residues. DNA of the CDR3: TGTGCCAGCACCCCCGGGAGGGGCCTTTACAATGAGCAGTTCTTC. Its protein product is CASTPGRGLYNEQFF.

CDR3 nucleotide sequence: TGTGCCAGCAGCTCTCCGCGGGCCACGCGTACCTGGGAGCAGTTCTTC. Protein product: CASSSPRATRTWEQFF. The chain has TRBV11-2 and TRBJ2-1; maybe TRBD2 (5 bases). The CDR3 has 16 residues. Germline values: CDR1 SGHAT, CDR2 FQNNGV. The ends were cut back, 4 bases at V and 10 bases at J, with 23 bases in the middle. Full variable domain (rest looked up from reference TRBV11-2 and TRBJ2-1): EAGVAQSPRYKIIEKRQSVAFWCNPISGHATLYWYQQILGQGPKLLIQFQNNGVVDDSQLPKDRFSAERLKGVDSTLKIQPAKLEDSAVYLCASSSPRATRTWEQFFGPGTRLTVL.

The rearrangement uses TRBV4-2 and TRBJ2-5; a weak D match, TRBD2 (6 bases). The germline V gene has CDR1 LGHNA and CDR2 YNFKEQ. The CDR3 consists of 14 residues. Trimming pared 3 bases from V and 0 bases from J, leaving 8 bases between. CDR3 amino acids: CASSQDYHQETQYF. In nucleotides, the CDR3 is TGTGCCAGCAGCCAGGACTACCACCAAGAGACCCAGTACTTC.

The chain uses TRBV27 and TRBJ2-2; 7 bases match TRBD2. Germline trimming cut 5 bases from V and 4 bases from J; bases unmatched to any gene: 10. The CDR3 consists of 16 residues. Germline V gives CDR1 MNHEY, CDR2 SMNVEV (reference sequence). The CDR3 sequence is CASSLSPGGTTGELFF. The DNA of the CDR3 is TGTGCCAGCAGTCTTAGCCCCGGGGGGACCACCGGGGAGCTGTTTTTT.